This T cell receptor (beta chain) was recovered during a study of T cell responses to AZD1222 COVID-19 vaccine. Repertoires were generated with immunoSEQ multiplex PCR, while TCRdb's copy carries only in-frame clones and drops some. Seen here are around 140,000 clones, around nine tenths observed once, and the top ten hold roughly 6%. The receptor's source is an adult in good health. Sequenced material: peripheral blood, taken on day 0 of AZD1222 vaccination.

CDR3 coding DNA: TGTGCCAGCAGCCAAGTTAGCAGCGGAGGCACAGATACGCAGTATTTT. Translating gives CASSQVSSGGTDTQYF. The chain recombines TRBV4-2 with TRBJ2-3; possible D gene TRBD2, 5 bases. V lost 1 base, J lost 1 base, and 12 bases lay in between. Germline V lookup: CDR1 LGHNA, CDR2 YNFKEQ. CDR3 size: 16 residues.